This T cell receptor (beta chain) is from a study of cytomegalovirus exposure and HLA in healthy donors. Study background: The study placed approximately 80% of its approximately 400 genotyped donors in the Caucasian-associated ancestry cluster. Study conclusions and caveats: Most TCR sequences proved rare, with some public TCRs found in many donors.

V was pared by 5 bases and J by 4 bases, with 12 bases of the junction left unmatched. The CDR3 runs 18 residues. CDR1 KGHSH and CDR2 LQKENI come from the germline V gene. About this clone itself: Its antigen is currently unknown.

The PCR was carried out with 60 Vbeta primers and 13 Jbeta primers. Per the study methods: Later reanalysis found roughly 80 million unique TCR beta chains, roughly 10 million of them shared. Clones were sequenced by immunoSEQ multiplex PCR, and TCRdb holds only the in-frame ones, with some missing. D and trimming come from the DNA, and the V and J calls and clone size come from that table. The sample has about 130,000 clones, 74% seen once. The sequenced sample was PBMCs. This chain uses TRBV18 with TRBJ2-5, with 14 bases that match TRBD2. The TCR was taken from a middle-aged man in good health and CMV-seropositive. CDR3 coding DNA: TGTGCCAGCTCATCCCGGACTAGCGGGGGGCGGCCGGGAGAGACCCAGTACTTC. The encoded protein is CASSSRTSGGRPGETQYF.